This T cell receptor (beta chain) is from a study of T cell responses to AZD1222 COVID-19 vaccine. Study context: Second-dose intervals of approximately 4 or approximately 12 weeks were pooled.

Data came from immunoSEQ multiplex PCR; TCRdb stores just in-frame clones and leaves some out. Of about 110,000 clones in the sample, roughly 84% are singletons; the top ten hold around a tenth. This CDR3 contains 14 residues. Germline CDR1 is SEHNR and CDR2 is FQNEAQ (reference sequence). V was cut by 10 bases and J by 6 bases, with 18 bases left in between. The sequences come from peripheral blood, collected on day 0 of AZD1222 vaccination. This chain links TRBV7-9 with TRBJ2-2; D ambiguous. This TCR derives from an adult in good health. The DNA for the CDR3 is TGTGCCAACGTTCCGGGCCCTGCTCCCGGGGAGCTGTTTTTT. This sequence encodes CANVPGPAPGELFF. Variable domain in full (rest from reference TRBV7-9 and TRBJ2-2): DTGVSQNPRHKITKRGQNVTFRCDPISEHNRLYWYRQTLGQGPEFLTYFQNEAQLEKSRLLSDRFSAERPKGSFSTLEIQRTEQGDSAMYLCANVPGPAPGELFFGEGSRLTVL.